This is a list of T cell receptor beta chains from one sample in a study of CD8 T cells in ankylosing spondylitis. One entry per CDR3 protein, called by TCRdb with MiXCR from the 5' RACE reads. Of about 240,000 distinct CDR3 sequences in the sample, about 9.1% were seen once. The sequencing input was blood, either unsorted or a sorted T cell fraction (not recorded which). The source is a male donor with ankylosing spondylitis or in good health (not recorded which). Each CDR3 is given with its conserved first and last residue. A D gene is named only where the DNA matches it firmly. The size field is filled for only some rows; it gives once, few, many or a size class.

clone_size: -; j_call: TRBJ2-3; v_call: TRBV9; d_call: TRBD1; cdr3_aa: CASSVAGGSTQYF; cdr3_nt: TGTGCCAGCAGCGTAGCAGGGGGCTCTACGCAGTATTTT
clone_size: many; j_call: TRBJ2-7; v_call: TRBV5-1; d_call: -; cdr3_aa: CASSLGLFSYEQYF; cdr3_nt: TGCGCCAGCAGCTTGGGACTATTCTCCTACGAGCAGTACTTC
clone_size: many; j_call: TRBJ1-3; v_call: TRBV5-1; d_call: TRBD1; cdr3_aa: CASSTGQGLSLKGNTIYF; cdr3_nt: TGCGCCAGCAGCACCGGACAGGGTCTATCTCTGAAAGGAAACACCATATATTTT
clone_size: many; j_call: TRBJ2-1; v_call: TRBV5-1; d_call: -; cdr3_aa: CASSSQGIYNEQFF; cdr3_nt: TGCGCCAGCAGCTCCCAAGGGATCTACAATGAGCAGTTCTTC
clone_size: -; j_call: TRBJ2-1; v_call: TRBV7-2; d_call: TRBD2; cdr3_aa: CASSALAPNQFF; cdr3_nt: TGTGCCAGCAGCGCACTAGCGCCAAATCAGTTCTTC
clone_size: many; j_call: TRBJ2-7; v_call: TRBV10-2; d_call: TRBD2; cdr3_aa: CASSSGGFEQYF; cdr3_nt: TGCGCCAGCAGCTCGGGAGGATTCGAGCAGTACTTC
clone_size: few; j_call: TRBJ2-1; v_call: TRBV2; d_call: TRBD2; cdr3_aa: CASSTQLAGYERQFF; cdr3_nt: TGTGCCAGCAGTACCCAACTAGCGGGGTACGAGCGGCAGTTCTTC
clone_size: few; j_call: TRBJ2-3; v_call: TRBV29-1; d_call: TRBD2; cdr3_aa: CSVSLDLGLAITTSADTQYF; cdr3_nt: TGCAGCGTCTCCCTGGACCTAGGACTAGCTATAACCACCAGCGCAGATACGCAGTATTTT
clone_size: many; j_call: TRBJ2-3; v_call: TRBV20-1; d_call: TRBD2; cdr3_aa: CREAGGPGDTQYF; cdr3_nt: TGCAGAGAGGCGGGAGGGCCAGGAGATACGCAGTATTTT
clone_size: -; j_call: TRBJ2-2; v_call: TRBV10-3; d_call: -; cdr3_aa: CAISVQNTGELFF; cdr3_nt: TGTGCCATCAGTGTACAGAACACCGGGGAGCTGTTTTTT
clone_size: -; j_call: TRBJ1-2; v_call: TRBV19; d_call: -; cdr3_aa: CASSPPGTPGGYTF; cdr3_nt: TGTGCCAGTAGTCCTCCCGGGACCCCCGGCGGCTACACCTTC
clone_size: few; j_call: TRBJ1-1; v_call: TRBV20-1; d_call: TRBD1; cdr3_aa: CSAREGTGGTEAFF; cdr3_nt: TGCAGTGCTAGAGAGGGGACAGGGGGCACTGAAGCTTTCTTT
clone_size: many; j_call: TRBJ2-5; v_call: TRBV25-1; d_call: -; cdr3_aa: CASSPDGSETQYF; cdr3_nt: TGTGCCAGCAGTCCGGACGGTTCCGAGACCCAGTACTTC
clone_size: many; j_call: TRBJ2-1; v_call: TRBV7-3; d_call: -; cdr3_aa: CASSLVGSSYNEQFF; cdr3_nt: TGCGCCAGCAGCTTGGTTGGGAGCTCCTACAATGAGCAGTTCTTC